Sequencing of this T cell receptor (beta chain) was carried out in a study of T cell responses to AZD1222 COVID-19 vaccine. Regarding the study as a whole: In all cases, repertoires were sampled only after the peak T cell response. Possibly, clonal diversity was underestimated; donors were largely white British and included more females. CD4 TCRs linked to vaccination spanned spike, dominating at 160-218 and 743-854. Only a handful of AZD1222 recipients were seropositive at baseline.

About this clone: Its matching antigen is unknown.

The V end lost 2 bases, the J end lost 11 bases, and 15 bases lay between the germline ends. The CDR3 is made up of 13 amino acids. CDR1 and CDR2 (germline): MNHEY, SVGAGI. TCRdb's copy holds only in-frame clones and misses some; the assay was immunoSEQ multiplex PCR. The sample has 150,000 to 200,000 clones; 85% to 90% are singletons. Sample: peripheral blood, taken 28 days after the second dose of the MenACWY control vaccine. The receptor was derived from an adult who received the MenACWY meningococcal vaccine as a control. The chain has TRBV6-5 and TRBJ1-2; D gene ambiguous. This CDR3 is CASSYRSFLGYTF. CDR3 coding DNA: TGTGCCAGCAGTTACCGCTCGTTTCTTGGGTACACCTTC.